Sequencing of this T cell receptor beta chain was carried out in a study of blood T cells in healthy people across ages (dated by TCRdb to the mid-2010s). Turning to the overall study: In model experiments, template switching captured about one uniquely barcoded TCR beta cDNA molecule for every two T cells. To track age-related changes in TCR beta repertoire diversity, the study relied on deep sequencing normalized with unique cDNA molecular identifiers. The donors were divided into four age groups: young (average approximately 17 years), middle-aged (about 40), aged (around 67) and long-lived (82). To avoid experimental bias, donors of different ages were randomly spread across the sequencing lanes. Using the same blood draw, the study looked at two additional independent replicas of 1 million unique cDNA reads for two donors, one aged 18 to 29 and the other aged 80 or older.

Donors were roughly 40 systemically healthy Caucasian individuals from Russia aged roughly 6 to 90 years. Approximately 9.3 milliliters of peripheral blood were drawn from each donor into EDTA-treated Vacutainer tubes. PBMCs were isolated by Ficoll-Paque density-gradient centrifugation, with at least 6 million obtained per sample. Total RNA was extracted from PBMCs with Trizol reagent, with at least 5.5 micrograms obtained per sample. For every donor, an aliquot of PBMCs went through flow cytometry to measure the percentages of naive CD45RAhigh/CD27high T cells. Overall study outcomes, separate from this receptor: Observed TCR beta diversity per million T cells fell roughly linearly with age, and a significant reduction was already apparent by age about 43. Donor CMV infection status was unknown, potentially confounding age-related changes in expanded clonotypes. Compared with the aged group, the long-lived group had more naive CD4+ T cells, fewer expanded clones and increased TCR diversity, a pattern suggesting age selection. Because profiling used bulk unsorted PBMCs, naive and antigen-experienced compartments could not be compared conclusively. A strong correlation was found between observed TCR beta diversity and the percentage of naive T cells measured by flow cytometry. Total diversity estimates from one million sequenced T cells were considered lower bounds and underestimates.

Germline trimming: 1 base from V, 3 bases from J; junction bases outside gene matches: 1. From the germline V gene (reference sequence), CDR1 is SEHNR and CDR2 is FQNEAQ. From the cysteine through the phenylalanine, the CDR3 covers 15 amino acids. The sequence is cut down to CDR3 DNA, 45 bases in frame from base 1. Library method: 5' RACE. These reads were obtained on an Illumina HiSeq 2500. A second PCR of about 6 to 11 cycles was run with a J-beta primer mix and a sample-barcoded 5' primer. Each TCR beta cDNA molecule received a unique molecular identifier from a template-switch 5' adaptor carrying 12 random nucleotides. Each sample yielded at least 2.5 million CDR3-containing paired-end reads. All of the RNA was converted into first-strand cDNA using the Mint cDNA synthesis kit, with a TRBC-specific oligonucleotide serving as the primer. Following uracil-DNA glycosylase treatment, all cDNA underwent a first 18-cycle PCR with the universal primers M1SS and BC2_uni_R. The authors' pipeline ran thus. Normalization of each sample was performed by random selection of 1 million high-quality reads, each carrying a distinct molecular identifier. Reads with shared molecular identifiers were discarded instead of being binned into consensus sequences. MiTCR, set to a Q25 quality threshold and the strictest error-elimination algorithm, was used for CDR3 identification, clonotype clustering and error correction. Lower-bound total TCR beta diversity was estimated with a nonparametric unseen species model using Euler transformation. The public reads were reprocessed in TCRdb via fastp at Q25 and MiXCR, keeping in-frame beta chains. Rows with a matching CDR3 protein are joined into one entry that keeps the most common DNA and genes. These V and J calls derive from TCRdb rather than the authors' analysis. Counted in this sample were about 320,000 distinct CDR3 sequences; 27% of them appeared once. Approximately 30% of the sample is in the top ten clones.

About this clonotype itself: What this receptor recognizes is not known. No base quality values were provided; no much bigger clone lies one nucleotide off.

The chain is assembled from TRBV7-9 and TRBJ2-2, with 8 central nucleotides matching TRBD1. The material sequenced was blood. This TCR came from a woman in her 70s in good health. Read as DNA, the sequence is TGTGCCAGCAGCTTAGTGGACAGGGACACCGGGGAGCTGTTTTTT. This encodes CASSLVDRDTGELFF.